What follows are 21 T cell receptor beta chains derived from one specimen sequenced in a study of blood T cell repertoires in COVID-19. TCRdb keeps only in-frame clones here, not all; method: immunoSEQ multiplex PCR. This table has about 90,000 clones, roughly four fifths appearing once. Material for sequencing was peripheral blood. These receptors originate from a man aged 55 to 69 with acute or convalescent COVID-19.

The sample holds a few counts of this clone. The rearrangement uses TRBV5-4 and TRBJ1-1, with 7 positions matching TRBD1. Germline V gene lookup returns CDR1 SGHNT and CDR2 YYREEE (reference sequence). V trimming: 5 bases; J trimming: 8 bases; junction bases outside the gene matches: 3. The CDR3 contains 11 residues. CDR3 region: CASSLQGEAFF. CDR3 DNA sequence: TGTGCCAGCAGTCTACAGGGGGAAGCTTTCTTT.

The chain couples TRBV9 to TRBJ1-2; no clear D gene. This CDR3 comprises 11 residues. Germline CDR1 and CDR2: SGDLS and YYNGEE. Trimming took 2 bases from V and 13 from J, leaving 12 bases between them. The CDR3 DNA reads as TGTGCCAGCAGCGTGGGAGGACGCTGCACCTTC. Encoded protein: CASSVGGRCTF.

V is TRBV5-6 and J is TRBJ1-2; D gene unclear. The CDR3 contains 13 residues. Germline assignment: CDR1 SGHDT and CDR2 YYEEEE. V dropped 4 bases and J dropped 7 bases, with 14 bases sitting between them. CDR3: CASSPFYGGGYTF. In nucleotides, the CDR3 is TGTGCCAGCAGCCCTTTTTACGGCGGTGGCTACACCTTC. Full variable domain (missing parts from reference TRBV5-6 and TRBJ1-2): DAGVTQSPTHLIKTRGQQVTLRCSPKSGHDTVSWYQQALGQGPQFIFQYYEEEERQRGNFPDRFSGHQFPNYSSELNVNALLLGDSALYLCASSPFYGGGYTFGSGTRLTVV.

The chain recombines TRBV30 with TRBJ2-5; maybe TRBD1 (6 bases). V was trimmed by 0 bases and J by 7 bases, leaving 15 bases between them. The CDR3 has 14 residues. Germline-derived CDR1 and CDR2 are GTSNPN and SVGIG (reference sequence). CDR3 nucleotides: TGTGCCTGGAGTGTAGGCAGGGGAAGGGGGACCCAGTACTTC. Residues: CAWSVGRGRGTQYF.

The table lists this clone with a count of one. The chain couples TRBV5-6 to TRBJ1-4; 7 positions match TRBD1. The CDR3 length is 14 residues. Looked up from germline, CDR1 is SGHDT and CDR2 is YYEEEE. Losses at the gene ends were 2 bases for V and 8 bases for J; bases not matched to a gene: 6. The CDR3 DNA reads TGTGCCAGCAGCTTTAAGGGGGCGGGAGAAAAACTGTTTTTT. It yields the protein CASSFKGAGEKLFF.

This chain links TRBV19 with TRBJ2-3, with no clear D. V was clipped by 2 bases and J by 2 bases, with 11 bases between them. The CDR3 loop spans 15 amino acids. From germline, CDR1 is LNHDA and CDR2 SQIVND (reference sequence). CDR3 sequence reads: CASSIPRINTDTQYF. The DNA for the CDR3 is TGTGCCAGTAGTATACCCAGAATAAACACAGATACGCAGTATTTT.

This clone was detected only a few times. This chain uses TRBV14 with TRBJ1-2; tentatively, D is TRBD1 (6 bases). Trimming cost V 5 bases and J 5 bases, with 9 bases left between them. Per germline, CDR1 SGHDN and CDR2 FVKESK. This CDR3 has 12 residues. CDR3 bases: TGTGCCAGCAGCGTACAGGGTTATGGCTACACCTTC. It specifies CASSVQGYGYTF.

The CDR3 coding sequence is TGTGCCAGTAGTATAGACCAGACAGGGGGCACTGAAGCTTTCTTT. It translates to CASSIDQTGGTEAFF. This rearrangement joins TRBV19 to TRBJ1-1; TRBD1 matches 9 bases. V was clipped by 0 bases and J by 4 bases; unmatched bases: 3. Germline values: CDR1 LNHDA, CDR2 SQIVND (reference sequence). There are 15 residues in the CDR3.

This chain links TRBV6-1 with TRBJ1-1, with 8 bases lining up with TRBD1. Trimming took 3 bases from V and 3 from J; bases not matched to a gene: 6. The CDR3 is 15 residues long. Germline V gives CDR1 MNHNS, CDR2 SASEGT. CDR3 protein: CASSDPTTGDTEAFF. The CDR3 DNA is TGTGCCAGCAGTGACCCGACGACAGGGGACACTGAAGCTTTCTTT.

The CDR3 loop is CASRRVPGQGEKLFF. The CDR3 DNA is TGTGCCAGTAGACGGGTCCCGGGACAGGGTGAAAAACTGTTTTTT. V gene TRBV19 combines with J gene TRBJ1-4, with 9 positions matching TRBD1. Germline CDR1 reads LNHDA; CDR2 reads SQIVND (reference sequence). V was clipped by 6 bases and J by 7 bases; unmatched bases: 9. This CDR3 has 15 amino acids. Full variable domain (missing parts from reference TRBV19 and TRBJ1-4): DGGITQSPKYLFRKEGQNVTLSCEQNLNHDAMYWYRQDPGQGLRLIYYSQIVNDFQKGDIAEGYSVSREKKESFPLTVTSAQKNPTAFYLCASRRVPGQGEKLFFGSGTQLSVL.

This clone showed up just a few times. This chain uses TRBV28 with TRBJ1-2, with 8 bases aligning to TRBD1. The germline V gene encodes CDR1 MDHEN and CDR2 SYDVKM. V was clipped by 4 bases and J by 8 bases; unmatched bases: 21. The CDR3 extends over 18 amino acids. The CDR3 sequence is CASSSQGALPNYGGGYTF. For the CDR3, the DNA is TGTGCCAGCAGTTCTCAGGGGGCGCTTCCCAACTATGGGGGCGGCTACACCTTC.

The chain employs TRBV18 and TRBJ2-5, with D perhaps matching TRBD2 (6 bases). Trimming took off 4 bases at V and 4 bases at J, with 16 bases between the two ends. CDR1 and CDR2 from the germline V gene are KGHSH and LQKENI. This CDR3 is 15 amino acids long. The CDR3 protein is CASSLTPGVPETQYF. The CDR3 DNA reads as TGTGCCAGCTCACTAACACCGGGGGTTCCAGAGACCCAGTACTTC.

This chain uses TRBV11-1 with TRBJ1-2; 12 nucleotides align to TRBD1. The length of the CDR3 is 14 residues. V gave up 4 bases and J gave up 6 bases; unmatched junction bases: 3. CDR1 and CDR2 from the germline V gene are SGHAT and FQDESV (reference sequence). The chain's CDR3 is CASSWGQGADGYTF. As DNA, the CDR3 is TGTGCCAGCAGCTGGGGACAGGGGGCGGATGGCTACACCTTC.

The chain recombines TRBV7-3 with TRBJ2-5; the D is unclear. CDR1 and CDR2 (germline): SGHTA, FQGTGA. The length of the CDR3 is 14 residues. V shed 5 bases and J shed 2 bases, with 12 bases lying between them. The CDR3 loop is CASSANQNQETQYF. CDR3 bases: TGTGCCAGCAGCGCCAACCAGAATCAAGAGACCCAGTACTTC.

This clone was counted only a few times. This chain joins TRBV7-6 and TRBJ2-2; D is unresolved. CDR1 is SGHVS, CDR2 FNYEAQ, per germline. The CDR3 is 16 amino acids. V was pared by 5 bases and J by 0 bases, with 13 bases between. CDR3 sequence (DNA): TGTGCCAGCAGCCGAGGCCCCCGGTCGAACACCGGGGAGCTGTTTTTT. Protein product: CASSRGPRSNTGELFF.

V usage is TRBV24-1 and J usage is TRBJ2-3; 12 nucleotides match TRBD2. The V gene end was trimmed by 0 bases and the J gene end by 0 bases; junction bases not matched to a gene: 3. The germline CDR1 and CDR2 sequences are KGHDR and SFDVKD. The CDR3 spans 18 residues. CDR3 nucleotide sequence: TGTGCCACCAGTGATTTGGGGACTAGCGGGTTTAGCACAGATACGCAGTATTTT. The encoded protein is CATSDLGTSGFSTDTQYF.

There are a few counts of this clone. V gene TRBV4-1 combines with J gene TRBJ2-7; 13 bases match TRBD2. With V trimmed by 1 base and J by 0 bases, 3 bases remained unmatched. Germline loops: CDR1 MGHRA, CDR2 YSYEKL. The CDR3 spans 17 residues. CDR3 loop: CASSQGLAGGPSYEQYF. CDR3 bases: TGCGCCAGCAGCCAAGGACTAGCGGGGGGTCCCTCCTACGAGCAGTACTTC.

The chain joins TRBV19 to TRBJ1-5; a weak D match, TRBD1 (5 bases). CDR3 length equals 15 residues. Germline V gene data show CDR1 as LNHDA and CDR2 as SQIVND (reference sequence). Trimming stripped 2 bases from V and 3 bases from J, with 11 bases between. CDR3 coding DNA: TGTGCCAGTAGTATATCGCGACAGCACAATCAGCCCCAGCATTTT. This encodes CASSISRQHNQPQHF.

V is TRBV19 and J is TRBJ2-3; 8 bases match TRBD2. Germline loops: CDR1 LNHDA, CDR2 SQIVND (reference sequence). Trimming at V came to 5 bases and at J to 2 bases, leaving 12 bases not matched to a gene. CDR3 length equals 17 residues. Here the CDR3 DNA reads TGTGCCAGTAGTCCGACCCCCAGCGGGGGACCCACAGATACGCAGTATTTT. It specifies CASSPTPSGGPTDTQYF.

The CDR3 region has the DNA TGTGCCAGCAGCCATCTAGGGACAGGGGGCGCCGGTGGGGAGCTGTTTTTT. The encoded protein is CASSHLGTGGAGGELFF. The chain recombines TRBV3-1 (or the pseudogene TRBV3-2) with TRBJ2-2, with 12 bases aligning to TRBD1. The V segment lost 3 bases and the J segment 8 bases; nucleotides outside the gene matches: 10. From germline, CDR1 is LGHDT and CDR2 YNNKEL (reference sequence). The CDR3 runs 17 residues.

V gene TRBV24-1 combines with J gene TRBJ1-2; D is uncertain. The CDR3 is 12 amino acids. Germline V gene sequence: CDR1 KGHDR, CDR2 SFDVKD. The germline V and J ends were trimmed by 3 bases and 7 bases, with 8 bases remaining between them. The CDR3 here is CATSDRAFGYTF. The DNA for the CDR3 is TGTGCCACCAGTGATCGAGCCTTTGGCTACACCTTC.